The T cell receptor beta chain described here comes from a study of molecular identifiers for immune sequencing clone quantification. Study conclusions and caveats: Clones above 20 RNA copies contained over 97% of effector molecules but under 1% of naive ones. Sharing of a barcode by identical TCR molecules could cause highly expanded clone sizes to be underestimated. Roughly 950,000 naive cells reportedly did not prevent detection of spiked Jurkat TCR RNA from one cell.

The length of the CDR3 is 15 residues. V was cut by 6 bases and J by 3 bases, with 16 bases left in between. Via MiXCR, TCRdb re-called the PCR reads, giving one row per CDR3 protein. In the table there are 15,000 to 20,000 distinct CDR3 sequences, about a fifth of which are singletons. This clonotype was observed many times. Its antigen remains unknown. Sorted naive CD8 T cells were those defined as CD8+CD4-CCR7+CD45RA+. This rearrangement joins TRBV12-3 or TRBV12-4 to TRBJ2-3; D not certain. Sample: naive CD8+ T cells from blood, with Jurkat cell RNA spiked in. Subset in this sample: FACS-sorted CD8+CD4-CCR7+CD45RA+ naive T cells. The sequence was obtained from a human donor in good health. Some libraries in this study had Jurkat cell RNA spiked in. DNA for the CDR3: TGTGCCAGCAGACCCGACGGTCCACGAACAGATACGCAGTATTTT. This gives the protein CASRPDGPRTDTQYF.